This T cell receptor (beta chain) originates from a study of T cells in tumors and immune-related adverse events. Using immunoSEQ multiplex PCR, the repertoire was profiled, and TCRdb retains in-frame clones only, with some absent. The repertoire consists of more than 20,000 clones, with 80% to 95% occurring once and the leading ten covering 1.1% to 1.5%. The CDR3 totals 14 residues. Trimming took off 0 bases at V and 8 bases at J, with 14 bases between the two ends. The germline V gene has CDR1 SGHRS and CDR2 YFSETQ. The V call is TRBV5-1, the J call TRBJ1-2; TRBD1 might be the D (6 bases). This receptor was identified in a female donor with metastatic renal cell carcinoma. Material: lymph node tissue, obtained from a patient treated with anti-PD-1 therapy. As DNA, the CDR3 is TGCGCCAGCAGCTTGGACCACGGAGGACAGGGCTACACCTTC. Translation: CASSLDHGGQGYTF.